These T cell receptor beta chains were read from a single sample in a study of radiation and T cells in renal cell carcinoma. Assay used: immunoSEQ multiplex PCR; TCRdb lists only in-frame clones, some missing. The sample lists about 130,000 clones, around 82% seen once, with 5% to 6.5% in the top ten. The sequencing here drew on blood, taken from a patient whose treatment included radiotherapy and nephrectomy. These receptors all come from a man aged 45 to 65 with renal cell carcinoma. Both conserved end residues are part of each CDR3. A D gene is named only where the DNA matches it firmly. The listing skips clone size in some rows; elsewhere it reads once, few, many or a size class.

v_call: TRBV19
cdr3_length: 13
d_call: -
j_call: TRBJ1-5
clone_size: -
cdr3_nt: TGTGCCAGTAGTATCTCGGGGACGCAGCCCCAGCATTTT
cdr3_aa: CASSISGTQPQHF

v_call: TRBV7-9
cdr3_length: 14
d_call: -
j_call: TRBJ1-2
clone_size: -
cdr3_nt: TGTGCCAGCAGCCCCCCTGAGTGGAGCTATGGCTACACCTTC
cdr3_aa: CASSPPEWSYGYTF

v_call: TRBV7-2
cdr3_length: 15
d_call: -
j_call: TRBJ1-6
clone_size: -
cdr3_nt: TGTGCCAGCAGCTTAGTAGGAGGGGAGACTTCACCCCTCCACTTT
cdr3_aa: CASSLVGGETSPLHF

v_call: TRBV27
cdr3_length: 15
d_call: -
j_call: TRBJ2-3
clone_size: -
cdr3_nt: TGTGCCAGCAGTTTGGAGGGTCTTAATGGAGATACGCAGTATTTT
cdr3_aa: CASSLEGLNGDTQYF

v_call: TRBV28
cdr3_length: 16
d_call: TRBD1
j_call: TRBJ1-1
clone_size: once
cdr3_nt: TGTGCCAGCAGTTTAAGACAGGGCGGGATCCCACGCCGCGCTTTCTTT
cdr3_aa: CASSLRQGGIPRRAFF

v_call: TRBV9
cdr3_length: 16
d_call: -
j_call: TRBJ2-7
clone_size: -
cdr3_nt: TGTGCCAGCAGCGTAATGGGTGGGGTAGGGGACTACGAGCAGTACTTC
cdr3_aa: CASSVMGGVGDYEQYF

v_call: TRBV5-1
cdr3_length: 13
d_call: -
j_call: TRBJ2-5
clone_size: -
cdr3_nt: TGCGCCAGCAGCGTGGGGGTCGGGGAGACCCAGTACTTC
cdr3_aa: CASSVGVGETQYF

v_call: TRBV18
cdr3_length: 15
d_call: -
j_call: TRBJ1-3
clone_size: -
cdr3_nt: TGTGCCAGCTCACCAGAGGCAGTCTCTGGAAACACCATATATTTT
cdr3_aa: CASSPEAVSGNTIYF

v_call: TRBV5-1
cdr3_length: 16
d_call: -
j_call: TRBJ2-2
clone_size: -
cdr3_nt: TGCGCCAGCAGCCGCCCGGCGGAGGCGGGCACCGGGGAGCTGTTTTTT
cdr3_aa: CASSRPAEAGTGELFF

v_call: TRBV10-3
cdr3_length: 19
d_call: TRBD2
j_call: TRBJ2-2
clone_size: -
cdr3_nt: TGTGCCATCAGTCCCGGGACTAGCGGACCCCACGGCGACACCGGGGAGCTGTTTTTT
cdr3_aa: CAISPGTSGPHGDTGELFF

v_call: TRBV5-4
cdr3_length: 12
d_call: -
j_call: TRBJ2-5
clone_size: -
cdr3_nt: TGTGCCAGCAGCTTACAGGGTTGGGAGCAGTACTTC
cdr3_aa: CASSLQGWEQYF

v_call: TRBV7-8
cdr3_length: 12
d_call: -
j_call: TRBJ1-1
clone_size: few
cdr3_nt: TGTGCCAGCAGCTTAGATGAGAGCAGGGTTTTCTTT
cdr3_aa: CASSLDESRVFF

v_call: TRBV28
cdr3_length: 20
d_call: TRBD1
j_call: TRBJ2-7
clone_size: -
cdr3_nt: TGTGCCAGCAGTTTACCCGGGACAGGGGGCATGGGCGGTATCTCCTACGAGCAGTACTTC
cdr3_aa: CASSLPGTGGMGGISYEQYF

v_call: TRBV6-1
cdr3_length: 15
d_call: -
j_call: TRBJ2-3
clone_size: -
cdr3_nt: TGTGCCAGCACCCTAGAGGGGCAGTCCACAGATACGCAGTATTTT
cdr3_aa: CASTLEGQSTDTQYF

v_call: TRBV23-1
cdr3_length: 19
d_call: TRBD2
j_call: TRBJ2-5
clone_size: -
cdr3_nt: TGCGCCAGCAGTCAATGCAATGGGACTAGCGGGAGGGCCGGGGAGACCCAGTACTTC
cdr3_aa: CASSQCNGTSGRAGETQYF

v_call: TRBV5-6
cdr3_length: 17
d_call: -
j_call: TRBJ1-5
clone_size: -
cdr3_nt: TGTGCCAGCGAAAGCCAAAGGTCGGGTAATGGCAATCAGCCCCAGCATTTT
cdr3_aa: CASESQRSGNGNQPQHF

v_call: TRBV5-4
cdr3_length: 15
d_call: TRBD2
j_call: TRBJ2-2
clone_size: -
cdr3_nt: TGTGCCAGCCGCAGCGGGGGGACATTCACCGGGGAGCTGTTTTTT
cdr3_aa: CASRSGGTFTGELFF

v_call: TRBV11-2
cdr3_length: 18
d_call: -
j_call: TRBJ1-4
clone_size: -
cdr3_nt: TGTGCCAGCAGCTTAGGGCGGGGGGGCACTTTGACTAATGAAAAACTGTTTTTT
cdr3_aa: CASSLGRGGTLTNEKLFF

v_call: TRBV27
cdr3_length: 13
d_call: -
j_call: TRBJ1-2
clone_size: -
cdr3_nt: TGTGCCAGCAGCCAATACCCCTTCGAGGGCTACACCTTC
cdr3_aa: CASSQYPFEGYTF

v_call: TRBV7-7
cdr3_length: 16
d_call: -
j_call: TRBJ2-2
clone_size: -
cdr3_nt: TGTGCTAGCAGCTTAGGGGGGATCCTAGAACCCGGGGAGCTGTTTTTT
cdr3_aa: CASSLGGILEPGELFF

v_call: TRBV7-9
cdr3_length: 13
d_call: -
j_call: TRBJ1-1
clone_size: -
cdr3_nt: TGTGCCAGCAGCCTGGACAAGAACACTGAAGCTTTCTTT
cdr3_aa: CASSLDKNTEAFF

v_call: TRBV30
cdr3_length: 13
d_call: -
j_call: TRBJ2-7
clone_size: -
cdr3_nt: TGTGCCTGGAGCCGGGCAGGGCGCTACGAGCAGTACTTC
cdr3_aa: CAWSRAGRYEQYF

v_call: TRBV7-9
cdr3_length: 12
d_call: -
j_call: TRBJ2-3
clone_size: -
cdr3_nt: TGTGCCAGCAGCTTAATTCTGGGAACGCAGTATTTT
cdr3_aa: CASSLILGTQYF

v_call: TRBV23-1
cdr3_length: 14
d_call: -
j_call: TRBJ2-6
clone_size: -
cdr3_nt: TGCGCCGGACCACAGGGTTCTGGGGCCAACGTCCTGACTTTC
cdr3_aa: CAGPQGSGANVLTF

v_call: TRBV10-3
cdr3_length: 14
d_call: TRBD1
j_call: TRBJ2-2
clone_size: -
cdr3_nt: TGTGCCACTGCGGACAGGGGGAACACCGGGGAGCTGTTTTTT
cdr3_aa: CATADRGNTGELFF

v_call: TRBV2
cdr3_length: 12
d_call: -
j_call: TRBJ2-1
clone_size: -
cdr3_nt: TGTGCCAGCAGTGACGCGGCAAATGAGCAGTTCTTC
cdr3_aa: CASSDAANEQFF

v_call: TRBV4-3
cdr3_length: 15
d_call: TRBD1
j_call: TRBJ1-2
clone_size: -
cdr3_nt: TGCGCCAGCAGCCAAGTTGGGGACAGGGTGCATGGCTACACCTTC
cdr3_aa: CASSQVGDRVHGYTF

v_call: TRBV7-9
cdr3_length: 17
d_call: TRBD1
j_call: TRBJ2-1
clone_size: -
cdr3_nt: TGTGCCAGCAGCACGGGACAGGGACGTGGGGCCTACAATGAGCAGTTCTTC
cdr3_aa: CASSTGQGRGAYNEQFF

v_call: TRBV5-4
cdr3_length: 14
d_call: -
j_call: TRBJ2-3
clone_size: -
cdr3_nt: TGTGCCAGCAGCTTTTTACGGCCGACAGATACGCAGTATTTT
cdr3_aa: CASSFLRPTDTQYF

v_call: TRBV5-1
cdr3_length: 16
d_call: TRBD1
j_call: TRBJ2-5
clone_size: -
cdr3_nt: TGCGCCAGCAGCTTGGGAGACAGGGGGGAACAAGAGACCCAGTACTTC
cdr3_aa: CASSLGDRGEQETQYF

v_call: TRBV9
cdr3_length: 16
d_call: TRBD1
j_call: TRBJ2-3
clone_size: -
cdr3_nt: TGTGCCAGCAGCAGCGATCGACAGGGTGGCCCAGATACGCAGTATTTT
cdr3_aa: CASSSDRQGGPDTQYF

v_call: TRBV10-3
cdr3_length: 14
d_call: -
j_call: TRBJ1-2
clone_size: -
cdr3_nt: TGTGCCATCAGTGAGGGGGGCAGGGTTTATGGCTACACCTTC
cdr3_aa: CAISEGGRVYGYTF

v_call: TRBV9
cdr3_length: 14
d_call: -
j_call: TRBJ2-3
clone_size: -
cdr3_nt: TGTGCCAGCAGCTCCCGGACAGGCACAGATACGCAGTATTTT
cdr3_aa: CASSSRTGTDTQYF

v_call: TRBV7-2
cdr3_length: 17
d_call: -
j_call: TRBJ1-2
clone_size: -
cdr3_nt: TGTGCCAGCAGCTTAGATTCATCGGCAGGGAGGAACTATGGCTACACCTTC
cdr3_aa: CASSLDSSAGRNYGYTF

v_call: TRBV4-1
cdr3_length: 15
d_call: -
j_call: TRBJ1-3
clone_size: -
cdr3_nt: TGCGCCAGCAGCCAAGCGGGGAACCCTGGAAACACCATATATTTT
cdr3_aa: CASSQAGNPGNTIYF

v_call: TRBV11-2
cdr3_length: 17
d_call: -
j_call: TRBJ2-3
clone_size: -
cdr3_nt: TGTGCCAGCAGCTTAGGGAACACAGGACTTAGCACAGATACGCAGTATTTT
cdr3_aa: CASSLGNTGLSTDTQYF

v_call: TRBV7-9
cdr3_length: 14
d_call: -
j_call: TRBJ2-7
clone_size: -
cdr3_nt: TGTGCCAGTAAAAGTTCCGGAGGGCCTTCCGAGCAGTACTTC
cdr3_aa: CASKSSGGPSEQYF

v_call: TRBV2
cdr3_length: 14
d_call: -
j_call: TRBJ1-6
clone_size: few
cdr3_nt: TGTGCCAGCAGTGAAGTGGGGGATAATTCACCCCTCCACTTT
cdr3_aa: CASSEVGDNSPLHF

v_call: TRBV5-1
cdr3_length: 16
d_call: TRBD1
j_call: TRBJ2-1
clone_size: -
cdr3_nt: TGCGCCAGCAGCTTGGGACCCGGGACAGGGGACAATGAGCAGTTCTTC
cdr3_aa: CASSLGPGTGDNEQFF

v_call: TRBV9
cdr3_length: 13
d_call: -
j_call: TRBJ1-1
clone_size: -
cdr3_nt: TGTGCCAGCAGTGTCCGCGGTGACACTGAAGCTTTCTTT
cdr3_aa: CASSVRGDTEAFF

v_call: TRBV4-3
cdr3_length: 19
d_call: TRBD1
j_call: TRBJ2-2
clone_size: -
cdr3_nt: TGCGCCAGCAGCCAAGATTTGCGGACAGGGGGCAAGCGAACCGGGGAGCTGTTTTTT
cdr3_aa: CASSQDLRTGGKRTGELFF

v_call: TRBV30
cdr3_length: 16
d_call: TRBD2
j_call: TRBJ2-3
clone_size: once
cdr3_nt: TGTGCCTGGAGTGAAGGACTAGCGGGGAATTCAGATACGCAGTATTTT
cdr3_aa: CAWSEGLAGNSDTQYF

v_call: TRBV5-1
cdr3_length: 15
d_call: -
j_call: TRBJ1-1
clone_size: few
cdr3_nt: TGCGCCAGCAGCTTGGCCCCACCGTTGAACACTGAAGCTTTCTTT
cdr3_aa: CASSLAPPLNTEAFF

v_call: TRBV7-9
cdr3_length: 19
d_call: TRBD2
j_call: TRBJ2-2
clone_size: -
cdr3_nt: TGTGCCAGCAGCTTAGCGACTAGCGGGAGGGCCCCGGGCACCGGGGAGCTGTTTTTT
cdr3_aa: CASSLATSGRAPGTGELFF

v_call: TRBV11-2
cdr3_length: 14
d_call: -
j_call: TRBJ2-2
clone_size: -
cdr3_nt: TGTGCCAGCAGCCAGTTCAGGGTCACCGGGGAGCTGTTTTTT
cdr3_aa: CASSQFRVTGELFF

v_call: TRBV6-6
cdr3_length: 13
d_call: TRBD1
j_call: TRBJ2-5
clone_size: -
cdr3_nt: TGTGCCAGCAGTTACCGGGACAGAGAGACCCAGTACTTC
cdr3_aa: CASSYRDRETQYF

v_call: TRBV5-1
cdr3_length: 14
d_call: -
j_call: TRBJ2-7
clone_size: few
cdr3_nt: TGCGCCAGCAGCTTGGTAGGTCCTACCTACGAGCAGTACTTC
cdr3_aa: CASSLVGPTYEQYF

v_call: TRBV2
cdr3_length: 13
d_call: -
j_call: TRBJ2-3
clone_size: -
cdr3_nt: TGTGCCAGCAGTGAAGACAGCACAGATACGCAGTATTTT
cdr3_aa: CASSEDSTDTQYF

v_call: TRBV29-1
cdr3_length: 13
d_call: TRBD2
j_call: TRBJ2-3
clone_size: -
cdr3_nt: TGCAGCGCGGAGACTAGCGCGGGAGATACGCAGTATTTT
cdr3_aa: CSAETSAGDTQYF

v_call: TRBV25-1
cdr3_length: 12
d_call: TRBD2
j_call: TRBJ2-3
clone_size: -
cdr3_nt: TGTGCCAGCGGGGACTACCCAGATACGCAGTATTTT
cdr3_aa: CASGDYPDTQYF

v_call: TRBV5-4
cdr3_length: 17
d_call: TRBD2
j_call: TRBJ2-6
clone_size: -
cdr3_nt: TGTGCCAGCAGCGGCCGGGAGGGTCGGTCTGGGGCCAACGTCCTGACTTTC
cdr3_aa: CASSGREGRSGANVLTF

v_call: TRBV7-9
cdr3_length: 14
d_call: TRBD1
j_call: TRBJ2-7
clone_size: once
cdr3_nt: TGTGCCAGCAGCTCGGACAGGGGATATTACGAGCAGTACTTC
cdr3_aa: CASSSDRGYYEQYF